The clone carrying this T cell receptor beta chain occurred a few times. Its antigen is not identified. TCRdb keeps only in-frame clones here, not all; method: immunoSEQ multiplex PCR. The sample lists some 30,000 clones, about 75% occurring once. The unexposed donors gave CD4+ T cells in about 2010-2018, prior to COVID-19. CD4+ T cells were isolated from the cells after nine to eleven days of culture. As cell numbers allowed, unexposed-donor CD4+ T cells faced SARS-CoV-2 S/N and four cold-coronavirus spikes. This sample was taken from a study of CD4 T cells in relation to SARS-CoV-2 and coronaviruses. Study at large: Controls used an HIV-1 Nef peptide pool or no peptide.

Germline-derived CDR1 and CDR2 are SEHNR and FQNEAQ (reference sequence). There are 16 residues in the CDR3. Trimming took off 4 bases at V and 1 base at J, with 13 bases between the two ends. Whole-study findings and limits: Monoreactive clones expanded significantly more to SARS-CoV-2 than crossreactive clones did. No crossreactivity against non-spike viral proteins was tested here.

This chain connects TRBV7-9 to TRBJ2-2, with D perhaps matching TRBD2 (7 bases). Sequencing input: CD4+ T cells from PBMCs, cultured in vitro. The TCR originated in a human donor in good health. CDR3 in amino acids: CASSSGGPVNTGELFF. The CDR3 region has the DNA TGTGCCAGCAGCTCCGGGGGGCCGGTGAACACCGGGGAGCTGTTTTTT.